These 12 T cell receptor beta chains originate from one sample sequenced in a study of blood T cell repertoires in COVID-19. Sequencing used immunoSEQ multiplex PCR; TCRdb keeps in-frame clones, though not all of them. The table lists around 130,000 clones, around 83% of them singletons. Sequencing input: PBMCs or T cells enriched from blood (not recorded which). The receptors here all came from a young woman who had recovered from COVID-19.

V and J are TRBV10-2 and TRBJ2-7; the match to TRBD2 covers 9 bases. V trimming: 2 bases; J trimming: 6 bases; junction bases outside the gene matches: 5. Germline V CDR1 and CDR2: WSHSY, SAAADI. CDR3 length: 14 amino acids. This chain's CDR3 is CASSEAGGPGEQYF. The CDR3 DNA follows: TGCGCCAGCAGTGAGGCGGGAGGGCCGGGCGAGCAGTACTTC.

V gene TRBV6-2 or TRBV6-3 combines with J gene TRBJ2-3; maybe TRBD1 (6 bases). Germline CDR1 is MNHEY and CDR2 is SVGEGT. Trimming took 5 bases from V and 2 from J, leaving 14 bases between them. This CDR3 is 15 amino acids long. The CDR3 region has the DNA TGTGCCAGCAGTAAGGACAGTAATCCCACAGATACGCAGTATTTT. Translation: CASSKDSNPTDTQYF.

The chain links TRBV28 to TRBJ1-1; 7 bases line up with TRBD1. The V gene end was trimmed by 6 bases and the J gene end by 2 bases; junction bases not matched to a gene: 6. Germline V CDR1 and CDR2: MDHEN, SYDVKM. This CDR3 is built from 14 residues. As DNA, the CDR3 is TGTGCCAGCAGGGGCGACAGGGTCAACACTGAAGCTTTCTTT. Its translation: CASRGDRVNTEAFF.

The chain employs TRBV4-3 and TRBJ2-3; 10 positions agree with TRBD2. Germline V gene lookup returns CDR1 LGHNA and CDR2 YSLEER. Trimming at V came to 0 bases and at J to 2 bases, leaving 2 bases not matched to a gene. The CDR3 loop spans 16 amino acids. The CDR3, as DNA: TGCGCCAGCAGCCAAGATGGACTAGCGGCCACAGATACGCAGTATTTT. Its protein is CASSQDGLAATDTQYF.

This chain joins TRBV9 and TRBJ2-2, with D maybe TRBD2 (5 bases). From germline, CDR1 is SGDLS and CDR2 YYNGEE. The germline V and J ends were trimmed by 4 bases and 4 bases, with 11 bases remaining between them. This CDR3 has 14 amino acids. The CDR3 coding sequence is TGTGCCAGCAGCCCTCCTCGGGGCACCGGGGAGCTGTTTTTT. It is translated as CASSPPRGTGELFF.

The DNA for the CDR3 is TGTGCCAGCAGCGTAGTGGCAACCCCTGGAAACACCATATATTTT. Protein: CASSVVATPGNTIYF. This chain links TRBV9 with TRBJ1-3; D uncertain. V was shortened by 0 bases and J by 2 bases, with 9 bases between the two germline ends. The V gene's germline CDR1 is SGDLS and CDR2 YYNGEE. CDR3 length: 15 amino acids. The complete variable domain, with remaining parts taken from reference TRBV9 and TRBJ1-3, reads DSGVTQTPKHLITATGQRVTLRCSPRSGDLSVYWYQQSLDQGLQFLIQYYNGEERAKGNILERFSAQQFPDLHSELNLSSLELGDSALYFCASSVVATPGNTIYFGEGSWLTVV.

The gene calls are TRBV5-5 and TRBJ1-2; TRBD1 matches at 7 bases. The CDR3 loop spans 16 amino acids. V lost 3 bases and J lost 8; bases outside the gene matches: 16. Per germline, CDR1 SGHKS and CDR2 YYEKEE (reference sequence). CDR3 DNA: TGTGCCAGCAGCTCCTCCGGCAGGGGGGAACTAGGAGGCTACACCTTC. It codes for CASSSSGRGELGGYTF. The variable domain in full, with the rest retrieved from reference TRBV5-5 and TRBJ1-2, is DAGVTQSPTHLIKTRGQQVTLRCSPISGHKSVSWYQQVLGQGPQFIFQYYEKEERGRGNFPDRFSARQFPNYSSELNVNALLLGDSALYLCASSSSGRGELGGYTFGSGTRLTVV.

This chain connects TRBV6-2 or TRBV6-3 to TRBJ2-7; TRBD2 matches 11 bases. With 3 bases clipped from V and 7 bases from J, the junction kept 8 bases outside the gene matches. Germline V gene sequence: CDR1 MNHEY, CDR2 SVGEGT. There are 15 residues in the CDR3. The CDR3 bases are TGTGCCAGCAGTTATGGGACTAGCGGACAGAGAGAGCAGTACTTC. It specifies CASSYGTSGQREQYF.

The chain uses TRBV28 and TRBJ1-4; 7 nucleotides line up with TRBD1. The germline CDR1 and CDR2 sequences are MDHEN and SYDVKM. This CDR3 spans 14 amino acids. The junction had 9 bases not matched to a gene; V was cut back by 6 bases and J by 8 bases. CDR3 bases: TGTGCCAGCAGCCTAGACAGGGCGAAAGAAAAACTGTTTTTT. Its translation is CASSLDRAKEKLFF.

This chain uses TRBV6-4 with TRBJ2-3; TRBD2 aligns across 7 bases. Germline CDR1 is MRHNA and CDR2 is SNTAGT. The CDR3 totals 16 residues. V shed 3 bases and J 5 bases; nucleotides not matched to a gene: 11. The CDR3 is CASSEAGGSGEDTQYF. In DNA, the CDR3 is TGTGCCAGCAGTGAAGCAGGCGGGAGCGGGGAAGATACGCAGTATTTT.

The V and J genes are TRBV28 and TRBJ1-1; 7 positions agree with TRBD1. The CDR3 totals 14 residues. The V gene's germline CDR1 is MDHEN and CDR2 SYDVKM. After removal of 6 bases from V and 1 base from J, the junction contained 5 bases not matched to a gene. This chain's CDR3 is CASREGTANTEAFF. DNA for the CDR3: TGTGCCAGCAGGGAGGGGACAGCGAACACTGAAGCTTTCTTT.

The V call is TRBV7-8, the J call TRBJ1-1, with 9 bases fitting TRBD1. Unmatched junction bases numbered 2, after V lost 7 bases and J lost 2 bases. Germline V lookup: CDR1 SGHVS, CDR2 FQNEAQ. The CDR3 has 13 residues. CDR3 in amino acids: CASTDRGNTEAFF. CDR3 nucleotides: TGTGCCAGCACGGACAGGGGAAACACTGAAGCTTTCTTT.